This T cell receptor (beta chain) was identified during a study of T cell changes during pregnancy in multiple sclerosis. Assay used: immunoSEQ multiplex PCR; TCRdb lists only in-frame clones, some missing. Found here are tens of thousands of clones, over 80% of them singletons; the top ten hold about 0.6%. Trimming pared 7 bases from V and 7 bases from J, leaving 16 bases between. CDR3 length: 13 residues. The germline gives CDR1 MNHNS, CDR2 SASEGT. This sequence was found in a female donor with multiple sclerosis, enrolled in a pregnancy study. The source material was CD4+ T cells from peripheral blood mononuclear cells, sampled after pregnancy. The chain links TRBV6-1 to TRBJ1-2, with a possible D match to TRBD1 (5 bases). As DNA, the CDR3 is TGTGCCAGCAAGGTCGTGGACACATCTGGCTACACCTTC. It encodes CASKVVDTSGYTF.